Sequencing of this TCR beta chain was carried out in a study of control samples from healthy donors and cancer patients. CDR3 size: 20 residues. Looked up from germline, CDR1 is GTSNPN and CDR2 is SVGIG (reference sequence). With 1 base clipped from V and 0 bases from J, the junction kept 10 bases outside the gene matches. Repertoires were generated with immunoSEQ multiplex PCR, while TCRdb's copy carries only in-frame clones and drops some. The table lists 150,000 or so clones, 80% to 95% of them singletons, with less than 6% in the top ten. The clonotype originates from a man aged 18-30 years in good health. This chain links TRBV30 with TRBJ2-6; 12 nucleotides agree with TRBD2. The sequencing input was blood. The CDR3 coding sequence is TGTGCCTGGAGTGCCCAAAGGACTAGCGGGGCCCTCTCTGGGGCCAACGTCCTGACTTTC. Protein product: CAWSAQRTSGALSGANVLTF.